Shown below are 9 T cell receptor beta chains from a single sample sequenced in a study of T cell responses to AZD1222 COVID-19 vaccine. Sequencing was performed with immunoSEQ multiplex PCR; in TCRdb, only in-frame clones are kept and a portion is missing. The repertoire holds about 110,000 clones, with approximately 89% as singletons. This specimen consisted of peripheral blood, obtained 28 days after the second AZD1222 dose. Receptors were obtained from an adult who received the AZD1222 COVID-19 vaccine.

As for this clone: Other DNA sequences in this sample translate to the same CDR3. The rearrangement joins TRBV2 to TRBJ1-1, with D uncertain. V was trimmed by 2 bases and J by 1 base, leaving 5 bases between them. Germline V gene data show CDR1 as SNHLY and CDR2 as FYNNEI. The CDR3 consists of 13 residues. CDR3 bases: TGTGCCAGCAGTGAATTGCCGAACACTGAAGCTTTCTTT. This sequence encodes CASSELPNTEAFF. Looking up the rest from reference TRBV2 and TRBJ1-1 gives the full variable domain: EPEVTQTPSHQVTQMGQEVILRCVPISNHLYFYWYRQILGQKVEFLVSFYNNEISEKSEIFDDQFSVERPDGSNFTLKIRSTKLEDSAMYFCASSELPNTEAFFGQGTRLTVV.

The CDR3 is CASSRREQYF. The CDR3, as DNA: TGTGCCAGCTCAAGGCGGGAGCAGTACTTC. The chain couples TRBV2 to TRBJ2-7; D uncertain. The CDR3 covers 10 residues. Per germline, CDR1 SNHLY and CDR2 FYNNEI. Trimming stripped 8 bases from V and 7 bases from J, with 9 bases between.

This sequence joins TRBV2 and TRBJ2-3; 10 positions agree with TRBD2. The V segment lost 5 bases and the J segment 4 bases; nucleotides outside the gene matches: 6. The CDR3 length is 15 residues. CDR1 is SNHLY, CDR2 FYNNEI, per germline. CDR3 residues: CASSYSSGGPDTQYF. CDR3 DNA sequence: TGTGCCAGCAGTTACTCTAGCGGGGGACCAGATACGCAGTATTTT. The whole variable domain, remainder taken from reference TRBV2 and TRBJ2-3, is EPEVTQTPSHQVTQMGQEVILRCVPISNHLYFYWYRQILGQKVEFLVSFYNNEISEKSEIFDDQFSVERPDGSNFTLKIRSTKLEDSAMYFCASSYSSGGPDTQYFGPGTRLTVL.

The chain uses TRBV3-1 (or the pseudogene TRBV3-2) and TRBJ2-3, with 9 bases identical to TRBD2. The CDR3 totals 17 residues. V lost 2 bases, J lost 3 bases, and 9 bases stayed unmatched. From germline, CDR1 is LGHDT and CDR2 YNNKEL (reference sequence). CDR3 bases: TGTGCCAGCAGCCAACCCATAGCGGGGGAGTATACAGATACGCAGTATTTT. The encoded protein is CASSQPIAGEYTDTQYF.

This chain connects TRBV7-2 to TRBJ1-6; 8 nucleotides match TRBD1. The V gene end was trimmed by 6 bases and the J gene end by 8 bases; junction bases not matched to a gene: 21. CDR1 SGHTA and CDR2 FQGNSA come from the germline V gene. The CDR3 has 19 residues. The CDR3 bases are TGTGCCAGCAGGCTAAGTTTCCTCAGGGGGCGCTTAAGTGATTCACCCCTCCACTTT. Translating it yields CASRLSFLRGRLSDSPLHF.

The V and J genes are TRBV9 and TRBJ2-2, with D possibly matching TRBD2 (6 bases). CDR1 is SGDLS, CDR2 YYNGEE, per germline. The CDR3 has 16 amino acids. Trimming left V 2 bases short and J 3 bases short, with 14 bases between. CDR3 sequence: CASSVEPGTYTGELFF. CDR3 coding DNA: TGTGCCAGCAGCGTCGAGCCCGGGACTTACACCGGGGAGCTGTTTTTT.

The chain couples TRBV9 to TRBJ1-1, with D unclear. V was pared by 0 bases and J by 5 bases, with 5 bases between. The CDR3 spans 12 residues. Germline CDR1 and CDR2: SGDLS and YYNGEE. The CDR3 is CASSVGETEAFF. In nucleotides, the CDR3 is TGTGCCAGCAGCGTAGGCGAGACTGAAGCTTTCTTT.

The genes are TRBV7-9 and TRBJ2-7, with D maybe TRBD1 (6 bases). Trimming cost V 5 bases and J 2 bases, with 16 bases left between them. Germline loops: CDR1 SEHNR, CDR2 FQNEAQ (reference sequence). The CDR3 runs 15 residues. The CDR3 sequence: CASSHRDTRTYEQYF. In DNA, the CDR3 is TGTGCCAGCAGCCATCGGGACACCAGAACCTACGAGCAGTACTTC. Full variable domain (remainder filled in from reference TRBV7-9 and TRBJ2-7): DTGVSQNPRHKITKRGQNVTFRCDPISEHNRLYWYRQTLGQGPEFLTYFQNEAQLEKSRLLSDRFSAERPKGSFSTLEIQRTEQGDSAMYLCASSHRDTRTYEQYFGPGTRLTVT.

The V gene is TRBV4-3, the J gene TRBJ1-2; 7 nucleotides line up with TRBD1. Germline V gene sequence: CDR1 LGHNA, CDR2 YSLEER. Losses at the gene ends were 1 base for V and 5 bases for J; bases not matched to a gene: 10. This CDR3 spans 16 amino acids. The CDR3, as DNA: TGCGCCAGCAGCCAAGGTGTGCTCCCAGGGGGGTATGGCTACACCTTC. Its protein is CASSQGVLPGGYGYTF.